This passage covers 20 T cell receptor beta chains from one sample sequenced in a study of T cells in localized non-small cell lung cancer. TCRdb keeps only in-frame clones here, not all; method: immunoSEQ multiplex PCR. Here the sample spans over 8,500 clones, roughly 90% being singletons. Here the sequenced sample was peripheral blood, taken before any cancer treatment. The receptor source for this set is a male donor aged 60 or older with stage III lung adenocarcinoma.

V usage is TRBV30 and J usage is TRBJ1-5; 8 nucleotides agree with TRBD1. In germline, CDR1 is GTSNPN, CDR2 SVGIG (reference sequence). The length of the CDR3 is 14 residues. Trimming took 5 bases from V and 2 from J; bases not matched to a gene: 5. Here the CDR3 DNA reads TGTGCCTGGGAGACAGGGGACGGCAATCAGCCCCAGCATTTT. Protein sequence: CAWETGDGNQPQHF. Supplemented by reference TRBV30 and TRBJ1-5, the full variable domain reads SQTIHQWPATLVQPVGSPLSLECTVEGTSNPNLYWYRQAAGRGLQLLFYSVGIGQISSEVPQNLSASRPQDRQFILSSKKLLLSDSGFYLCAWETGDGNQPQHFGDGTRLSIL.

The chain recombines TRBV9 with TRBJ2-7; TRBD2 is a possible D gene (6 bases). Between the trimmed V and J ends, which lost 3 bases and 7 bases, there was a span of 17 bases. Germline CDR1 reads SGDLS; CDR2 reads YYNGEE. CDR3 length equals 14 residues. The CDR3 loop is CASSENPAREEQYF. The CDR3 DNA reads as TGTGCCAGCAGCGAGAACCCCGCTCGGGAGGAGCAGTACTTC.

As regards this clone: At the DNA level, this CDR3 is encoded by other sequences in the same sample as well. The chain combines TRBV7-2 with TRBJ1-1; the D is unclear. Germline lookup yields CDR1 SGHTA and CDR2 FQGNSA. V was trimmed by 0 bases and J by 0 bases, leaving 5 bases between them. There are 14 residues in the CDR3. The CDR3 protein is CASSLAGLNTEAFF. The CDR3 DNA is TGTGCCAGCAGCTTAGCAGGGTTGAACACTGAAGCTTTCTTT.

The V call is TRBV28, the J call TRBJ2-7; D possibly corresponds to TRBD1 (6 bases). Deletions cut 4 bases from V and 6 bases from J, with 16 bases between. CDR1 and CDR2 from the germline V gene are MDHEN and SYDVKM. The CDR3 covers 14 residues. CDR3 amino acids: CASSSPGTSREQYF. For the CDR3, the DNA is TGTGCCAGCAGTTCCCCCGGGACATCACGCGAGCAGTACTTC.

The rearrangement joins TRBV5-1 to TRBJ1-6; 10 bases line up with TRBD1. V dropped 4 bases and J dropped 10; count of bases not matched to a gene: 8. Germline V gene sequence: CDR1 SGHRS, CDR2 YFSETQ. The CDR3 runs 15 residues. The CDR3: CASSQRQGAESPLHF. Here the CDR3 DNA reads TGCGCCAGCAGCCAGAGACAGGGGGCTGAATCACCCCTCCACTTT.

The chain is built from TRBV28 and TRBJ2-7; 8 positions match TRBD1. Germline assignment: CDR1 MDHEN and CDR2 SYDVKM. The CDR3 has 14 amino acids. The junction had 10 bases not matched to a gene; V was cut back by 8 bases and J by 4 bases. CDR3 protein: CASLPAGGAYEQYF. Written as DNA, the CDR3 is TGTGCCAGCCTTCCGGCAGGGGGCGCGTACGAGCAGTACTTC.

The chain couples TRBV13 to TRBJ2-2; TRBD2 matches at 7 bases. The germline V gene encodes CDR1 PRHDT and CDR2 FYEKMQ (reference sequence). The CDR3 runs 13 residues. With 3 bases clipped from V and 6 bases from J, the junction kept 1 base outside the gene matches. The DNA of the CDR3 is TGTGCCAGCAGCTTTGGGGGGGCCGGGGAGCTGTTTTTT. Its protein is CASSFGGAGELFF.

This chain connects TRBV28 to TRBJ2-5; 9 nucleotides line up with TRBD2. Germline assignment: CDR1 MDHEN and CDR2 SYDVKM. With V trimmed by 5 bases and J by 1 base, 5 bases remained unmatched. The CDR3 covers 15 residues. The CDR3 here is CASSLQTSGQETQYF. CDR3 coding DNA: TGTGCCAGCAGTCTCCAGACTAGCGGCCAAGAGACCCAGTACTTC. The whole variable domain, filled in from reference TRBV28 and TRBJ2-5, reads DVKVTQSSRYLVKRTGEKVFLECVQDMDHENMFWYRQDPGLGLRLIYFSYDVKMKEKGDIPEGYSVSREKKERFSLILESASTNQTSMYLCASSLQTSGQETQYFGPGTRLLVL.

The gene calls are TRBV9 and TRBJ2-1, with 7 bases matching TRBD2. CDR3 size: 15 residues. The V and J ends lost 4 bases and 3 bases, in that order; junction bases with no gene match: 7. Germline loops: CDR1 SGDLS, CDR2 YYNGEE. In DNA, the CDR3 is TGTGCCAGCAGCCCGAGCGGGATGGGCTACAATGAGCAGTTCTTC. Translated: CASSPSGMGYNEQFF.

This rearrangement joins TRBV28 to TRBJ2-1; D not resolved. Looked up from germline, CDR1 is MDHEN and CDR2 is SYDVKM. V was pared by 5 bases and J by 5 bases, with 7 bases between. CDR3 length: 12 amino acids. CDR3 DNA sequence: TGTGCCAGCAGTCCCCTCCACAATGAGCAGTTCTTC. This codes for CASSPLHNEQFF.

DNA of the CDR3: TGTGCCAGCAGCCGGGACAGCAACACTGAAGCTTTCTTT. This codes for CASSRDSNTEAFF. The chain has TRBV5-4 and TRBJ1-1; TRBD1 aligns across 7 bases. This CDR3 region has 13 residues. Germline trimming cut 4 bases from V and 2 bases from J; bases unmatched to any gene: 2. Germline CDR1 and CDR2: SGHNT and YYREEE (reference sequence).

By share, this clone counts as hyperexpanded. The V call is TRBV2, the J call TRBJ2-7; 13 bases match TRBD2. This CDR3 is 14 amino acids long. The V segment lost 3 bases and the J segment 4 bases; nucleotides outside the gene matches: 0. CDR1 is SNHLY and CDR2 is FYNNEI in the germline V gene. DNA for the CDR3: TGTGCCAGCAGTGAGGGACTAGCGGGATACGAGCAGTACTTC. Encoded protein: CASSEGLAGYEQYF. Supplemented by reference TRBV2 and TRBJ2-7, the full variable domain reads EPEVTQTPSHQVTQMGQEVILRCVPISNHLYFYWYRQILGQKVEFLVSFYNNEISEKSEIFDDQFSVERPDGSNFTLKIRSTKLEDSAMYFCASSEGLAGYEQYFGPGTRLTVT.

J is TRBJ1-5 and V is TRBV19; D might be TRBD1 (5 bases). The CDR3 has 15 amino acids. The germline CDR1 and CDR2 sequences are LNHDA and SQIVND (reference sequence). Trimming pared 6 bases from V and 3 bases from J, leaving 15 bases between. CDR3 region: CASRFQGADNQPQHF. CDR3 in DNA: TGTGCCAGTAGATTTCAGGGCGCGGACAATCAGCCCCAGCATTTT.

The chain combines TRBV10-1 with TRBJ2-7, with D possibly matching TRBD2 (5 bases). Between the trimmed V and J ends, which lost 8 bases and 4 bases, there was a span of 15 bases. The CDR3 is 13 residues long. Germline V gene lookup returns CDR1 WNHNN and CDR2 SYGVQD (reference sequence). For the CDR3, the DNA is TGCGCCAGCCCGAGGACTCCCCTGTACGAGCAGTACTTC. This encodes CASPRTPLYEQYF.

The chain recombines TRBV7-9 with TRBJ1-2; weak D call: TRBD1 (5 bases). CDR3 length equals 14 residues. CDR1 and CDR2 from the germline V gene are SEHNR and FQNEAQ (reference sequence). Trimming removed 1 base from V and 3 bases from J, with 9 bases in between. CDR3: CASSLGGVDYGYTF. As DNA, the CDR3 is TGTGCCAGCAGCTTAGGAGGGGTGGACTATGGCTACACCTTC.

The chain links TRBV10-2 to TRBJ1-1; weak D call: TRBD1 (5 bases). In germline, CDR1 is WSHSY, CDR2 SAAADI. V lost 7 bases to trimming and J lost 5 bases, with 14 bases between them. CDR3 length equals 13 residues. In nucleotides, the CDR3 is TGCGCCAGCAAGGGGTCTCCGCGGACTGAAGCTTTCTTT. Translated, it gives CASKGSPRTEAFF.

This sequence joins TRBV2 and TRBJ2-1, with a weak D call TRBD1 (6 bases). This CDR3 is built from 11 residues. V gave up 6 bases and J gave up 15 bases, with 15 bases separating them. Germline CDR1 and CDR2: SNHLY and FYNNEI. The CDR3 reads CASRGGTAWFF. CDR3 nucleotide sequence: TGTGCCAGCAGAGGGGGAACCGCCTGGTTCTTC.

CDR3 nucleotide sequence: TGTGCCAGCAGTGGGACTAGCGGGAGACGAGATACGCAGTATTTT. Residues: CASSGTSGRRDTQYF. J is TRBJ2-3 and V is TRBV2; the match to TRBD2 covers 13 bases. Germline V gives CDR1 SNHLY, CDR2 FYNNEI. The CDR3 runs to 15 residues. V trimming: 4 bases; J trimming: 5 bases; junction bases outside the gene matches: 3.

The chain joins TRBV7-8 to TRBJ1-5; 8 bases are shared with TRBD1. This CDR3 spans 17 amino acids. CDR1 and CDR2 from the germline V gene are SGHVS and FQNEAQ. V lost 1 base and J lost 3; bases outside the gene matches: 8. In nucleotides, the CDR3 is TGTGCCAGCAGCTTAGATCCCGGGACAGGTGTCAATCAGCCCCAGCATTTT. Protein: CASSLDPGTGVNQPQHF.

CDR3 DNA sequence: TGTGCCAGCACTCGGGCCTTCACAGGGGAAGATACGCAGTATTTT. This encodes CASTRAFTGEDTQYF. The rearrangement joins TRBV5-4 to TRBJ2-3; the match to TRBD1 covers 7 bases. This CDR3 has 15 amino acids. CDR1 is SGHNT, CDR2 YYREEE, per germline (reference sequence). J was trimmed by 5 bases and V by 6 bases; bases with no gene match: 12.